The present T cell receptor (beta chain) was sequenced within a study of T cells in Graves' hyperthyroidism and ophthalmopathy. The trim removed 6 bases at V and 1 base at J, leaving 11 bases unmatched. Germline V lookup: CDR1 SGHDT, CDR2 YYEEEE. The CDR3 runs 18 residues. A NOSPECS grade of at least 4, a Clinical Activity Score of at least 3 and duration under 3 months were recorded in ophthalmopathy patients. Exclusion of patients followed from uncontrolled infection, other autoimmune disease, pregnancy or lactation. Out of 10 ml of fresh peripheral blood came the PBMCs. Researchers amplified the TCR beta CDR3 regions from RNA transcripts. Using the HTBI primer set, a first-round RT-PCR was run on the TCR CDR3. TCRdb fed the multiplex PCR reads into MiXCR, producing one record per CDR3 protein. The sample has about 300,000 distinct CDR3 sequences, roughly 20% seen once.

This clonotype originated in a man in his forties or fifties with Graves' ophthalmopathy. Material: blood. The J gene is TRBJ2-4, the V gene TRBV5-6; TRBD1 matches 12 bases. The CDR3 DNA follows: TGTGCCAGCACCGGGACAGGGGGCACCGTCTGGGCCAAAAACATTCAGTACTTC. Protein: CASTGTGGTVWAKNIQYF.